This T cell receptor (beta chain) comes out of a study of identical twins. TCRdb re-called the 5' RACE reads through MiXCR, storing one row per CDR3 protein. The data contain 450,000 to 500,000 distinct CDR3 sequences, more than 13% of them singletons. Findings and limits, study-wide: Modelling underestimated the level of out-of-frame TCR alpha sharing observed in monozygotic twins.

This clonotype was counted only a few times. Its specificity is unknown. These same data were also listed under a study on yellow fever vaccine responses in identical twins. As reported in that work: Each twin's T cell response to the vaccine was reported to look partly convergent and partly personalized.

The clonotype comes from a woman under 30 in good health. Sequenced material: CD4+ T cells sorted from blood.

CDR3 nucleotide sequence: TGTGCCAGCAGCCTAAGGACTAGCGGGGAGACAGATACGCAGTATTTT. It is translated as CASSLRTSGETDTQYF. The rearrangement uses TRBV7-6 and TRBJ2-3, with TRBD2 matching 12 bases. The CDR3 length is 16 residues. V dropped 5 bases and J dropped 3; count of bases not matched to a gene: 6. The V gene's germline CDR1 is SGHVS and CDR2 FNYEAQ.